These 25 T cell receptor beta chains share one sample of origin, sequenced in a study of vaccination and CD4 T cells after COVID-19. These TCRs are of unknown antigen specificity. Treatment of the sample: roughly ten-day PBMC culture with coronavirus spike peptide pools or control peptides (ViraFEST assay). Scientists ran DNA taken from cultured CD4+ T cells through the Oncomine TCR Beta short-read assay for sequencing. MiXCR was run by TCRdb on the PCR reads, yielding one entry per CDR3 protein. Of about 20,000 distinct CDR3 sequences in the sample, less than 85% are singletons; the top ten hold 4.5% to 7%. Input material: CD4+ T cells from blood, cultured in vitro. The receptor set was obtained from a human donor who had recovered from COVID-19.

CDR3 residues: CASSLVVPTDTQYF. In DNA form, the CDR3 reads TGTGCCAGCAGCTTAGTAGTTCCCACAGATACGCAGTATTTT. This rearrangement joins TRBV7-8 to TRBJ2-3, with unresolved D. The CDR3 contains 14 residues. Germline V gives CDR1 SGHVS, CDR2 FQNEAQ. Deletions cut 1 base from V and 2 bases from J, with 7 bases between.

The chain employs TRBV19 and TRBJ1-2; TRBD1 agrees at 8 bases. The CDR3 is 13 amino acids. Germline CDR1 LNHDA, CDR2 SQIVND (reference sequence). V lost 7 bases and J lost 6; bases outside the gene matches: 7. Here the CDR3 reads CASIETGDDGYTF. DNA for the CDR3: TGTGCCAGTATCGAGACAGGGGACGATGGCTACACCTTC.

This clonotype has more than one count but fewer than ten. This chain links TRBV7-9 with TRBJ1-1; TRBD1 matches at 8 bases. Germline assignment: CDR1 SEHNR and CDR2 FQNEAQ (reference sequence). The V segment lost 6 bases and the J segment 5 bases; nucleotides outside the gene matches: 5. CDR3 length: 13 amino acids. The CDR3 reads CASRDREQTEAFF. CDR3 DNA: TGTGCCAGCAGGGACAGGGAACAGACTGAAGCTTTCTTT.

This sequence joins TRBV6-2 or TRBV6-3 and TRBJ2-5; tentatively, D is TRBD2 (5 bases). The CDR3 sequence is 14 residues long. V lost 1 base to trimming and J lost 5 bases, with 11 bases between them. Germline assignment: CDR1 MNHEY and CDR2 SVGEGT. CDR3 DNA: TGTGCCAGCAGTTACTTCGGAGCGGAGGAGACCCAGTACTTC. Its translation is CASSYFGAEETQYF.

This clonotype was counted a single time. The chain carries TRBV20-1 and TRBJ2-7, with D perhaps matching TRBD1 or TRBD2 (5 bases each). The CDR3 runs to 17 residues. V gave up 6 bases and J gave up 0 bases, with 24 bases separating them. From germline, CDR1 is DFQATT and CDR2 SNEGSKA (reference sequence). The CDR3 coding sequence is TGCAGTGCCGGTAGACTCGGGACCCACAGGACCTCCTACGAGCAGTACTTC. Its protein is CSAGRLGTHRTSYEQYF.

The CDR3 DNA is TGTGCCAGCAGTTTACGGGACAGGGTGATTGGGCCCCAGCATTTT. It yields the protein CASSLRDRVIGPQHF. V is TRBV28 and J is TRBJ1-5, with 9 bases that match TRBD1. The CDR3 length is 15 residues. V gave up 2 bases and J gave up 9 bases; unmatched junction bases: 8. Germline lookup yields CDR1 MDHEN and CDR2 SYDVKM.

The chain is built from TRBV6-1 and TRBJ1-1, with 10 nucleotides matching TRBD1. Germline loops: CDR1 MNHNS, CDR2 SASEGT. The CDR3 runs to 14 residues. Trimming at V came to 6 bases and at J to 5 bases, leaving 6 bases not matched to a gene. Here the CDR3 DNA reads TGTGCCAGCAGGGGGACAGGGGCCAAAACTGAAGCTTTCTTT. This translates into CASRGTGAKTEAFF.

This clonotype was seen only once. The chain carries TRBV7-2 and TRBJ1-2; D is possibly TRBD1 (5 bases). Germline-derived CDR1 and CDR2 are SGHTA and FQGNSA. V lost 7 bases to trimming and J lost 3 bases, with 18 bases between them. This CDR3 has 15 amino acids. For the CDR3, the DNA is TGTGCCAGCACCCGTCCGGGACGGAGGTACTATGGCTACACCTTC. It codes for CASTRPGRRYYGYTF. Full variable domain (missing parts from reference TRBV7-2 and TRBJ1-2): GAGVSQSPSNKVTEKGKDVELRCDPISGHTALYWYRQSLGQGLEFLIYFQGNSAPDKSGLPSDRFSAERTGGSVSTLTIQRTQQEDSAVYLCASTRPGRRYYGYTFGSGTRLTVV.

For the CDR3, the DNA is TGTGCCAGCATACTTAAACAGCGCAATCAGCCCCAGCATTTT. This translates into CASILKQRNQPQHF. This chain connects TRBV6-1 to TRBJ1-5; D not resolved. CDR1 and CDR2 from the germline V gene are MNHNS and SASEGT. Trimming removed 7 bases from V and 2 bases from J, with 12 bases in between. CDR3 length: 14 amino acids.

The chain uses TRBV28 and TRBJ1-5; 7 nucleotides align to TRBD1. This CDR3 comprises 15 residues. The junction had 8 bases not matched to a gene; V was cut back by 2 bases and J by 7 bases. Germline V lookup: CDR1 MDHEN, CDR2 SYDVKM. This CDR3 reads CASSLHQGGGQPQHF. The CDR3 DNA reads TGTGCCAGCAGTTTACATCAGGGGGGGGGACAGCCCCAGCATTTT.

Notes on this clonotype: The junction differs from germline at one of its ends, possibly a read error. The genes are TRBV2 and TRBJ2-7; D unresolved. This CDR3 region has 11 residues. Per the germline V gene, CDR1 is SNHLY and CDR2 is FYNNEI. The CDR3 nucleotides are TGCGCCAGCAGCGCCCAGTACGAGCAGTACTTC. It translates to CASSAQYEQYF.

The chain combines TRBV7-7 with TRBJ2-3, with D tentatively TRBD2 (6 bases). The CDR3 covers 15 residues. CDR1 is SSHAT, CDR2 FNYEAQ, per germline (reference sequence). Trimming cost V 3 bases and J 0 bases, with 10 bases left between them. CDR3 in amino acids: CASSLTSRSTDTQYF. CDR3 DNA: TGTGCCAGCAGCTTGACTAGTCGGAGCACAGATACGCAGTATTTT.

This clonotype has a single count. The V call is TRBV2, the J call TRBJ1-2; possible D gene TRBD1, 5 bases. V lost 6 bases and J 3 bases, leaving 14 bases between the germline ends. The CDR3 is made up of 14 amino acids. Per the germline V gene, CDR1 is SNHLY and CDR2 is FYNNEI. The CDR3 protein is CASSLMGGDYGYTF. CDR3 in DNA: TGTGCCAGCAGCCTGATGGGGGGAGACTATGGCTACACCTTC.

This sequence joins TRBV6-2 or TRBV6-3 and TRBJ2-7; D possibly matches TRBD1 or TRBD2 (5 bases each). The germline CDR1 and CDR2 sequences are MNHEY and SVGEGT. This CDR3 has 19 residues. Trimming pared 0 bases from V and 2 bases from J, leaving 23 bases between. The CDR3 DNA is TGTGCCAGCAGTTACTCATCCCTACCGGGGCAGACCGCCCCCTACGAGCAGTACTTC. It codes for CASSYSSLPGQTAPYEQYF.

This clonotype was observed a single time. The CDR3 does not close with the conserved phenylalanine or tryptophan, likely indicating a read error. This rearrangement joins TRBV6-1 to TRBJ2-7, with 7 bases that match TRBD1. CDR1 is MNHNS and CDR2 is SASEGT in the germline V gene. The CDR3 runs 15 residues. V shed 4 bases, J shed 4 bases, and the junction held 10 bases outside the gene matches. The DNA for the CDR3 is TGTGCCAGCAGTGTAGAGACAGGGTCGGTGTACGAGCAGTACCTC. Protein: CASSVETGSVYEQYL.

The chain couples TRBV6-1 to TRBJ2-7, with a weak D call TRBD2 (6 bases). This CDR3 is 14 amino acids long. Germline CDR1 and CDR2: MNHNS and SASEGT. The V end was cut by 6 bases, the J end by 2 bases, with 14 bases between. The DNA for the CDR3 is TGTGCCAGCAGGGTGGAGGGCTCAGCCTACGAGCAGTACTTC. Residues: CASRVEGSAYEQYF.

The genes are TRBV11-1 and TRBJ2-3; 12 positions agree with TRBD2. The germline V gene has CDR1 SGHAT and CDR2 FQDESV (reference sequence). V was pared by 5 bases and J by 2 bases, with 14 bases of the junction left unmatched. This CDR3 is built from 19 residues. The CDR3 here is CASSGTGTSGSLLTDTQYF. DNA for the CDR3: TGTGCCAGCAGCGGAACCGGGACTAGCGGGTCCCTACTCACAGATACGCAGTATTTT.

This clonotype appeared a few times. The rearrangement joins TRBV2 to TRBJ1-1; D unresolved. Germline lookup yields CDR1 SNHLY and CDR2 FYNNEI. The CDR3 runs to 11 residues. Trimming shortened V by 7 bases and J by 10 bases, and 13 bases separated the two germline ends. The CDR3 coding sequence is TGTGCCAGCAAAAATGAATGGGCAGCTTTCTTT. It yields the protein CASKNEWAAFF. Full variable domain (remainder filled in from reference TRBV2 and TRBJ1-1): EPEVTQTPSHQVTQMGQEVILRCVPISNHLYFYWYRQILGQKVEFLVSFYNNEISEKSEIFDDQFSVERPDGSNFTLKIRSTKLEDSAMYFCASKNEWAAFFGQGTRLTVV.

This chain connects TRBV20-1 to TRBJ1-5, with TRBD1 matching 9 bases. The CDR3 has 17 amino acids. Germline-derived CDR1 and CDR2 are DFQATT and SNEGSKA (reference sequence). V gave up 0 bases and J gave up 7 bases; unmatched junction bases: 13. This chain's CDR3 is CSARDPQTGGWGQPQHF. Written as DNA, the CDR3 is TGCAGTGCTAGAGATCCGCAGACAGGGGGGTGGGGCCAGCCCCAGCATTTT.

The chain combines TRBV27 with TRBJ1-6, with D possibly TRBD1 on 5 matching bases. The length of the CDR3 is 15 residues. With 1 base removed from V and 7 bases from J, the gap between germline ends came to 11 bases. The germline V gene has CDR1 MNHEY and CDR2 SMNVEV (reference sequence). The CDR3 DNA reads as TGTGCCAGCAGTTTATTCCGGGGGATGAATTCACCCCTCCACTTT. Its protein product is CASSLFRGMNSPLHF.

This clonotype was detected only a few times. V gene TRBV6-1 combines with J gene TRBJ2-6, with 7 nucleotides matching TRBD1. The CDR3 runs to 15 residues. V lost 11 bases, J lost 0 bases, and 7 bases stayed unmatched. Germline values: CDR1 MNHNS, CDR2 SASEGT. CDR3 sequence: CAARTGSSGANVLTF. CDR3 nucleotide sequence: TGTGCCGCCCGGACAGGCAGCTCTGGGGCCAACGTCCTGACTTTC.

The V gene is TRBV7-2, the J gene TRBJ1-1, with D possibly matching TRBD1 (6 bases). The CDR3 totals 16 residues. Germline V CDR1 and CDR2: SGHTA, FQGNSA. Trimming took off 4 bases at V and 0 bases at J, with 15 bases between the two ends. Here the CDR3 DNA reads TGTGCCAGCAGCTCAACCAGGGGTGGAATGAACACTGAAGCTTTCTTT. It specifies CASSSTRGGMNTEAFF.

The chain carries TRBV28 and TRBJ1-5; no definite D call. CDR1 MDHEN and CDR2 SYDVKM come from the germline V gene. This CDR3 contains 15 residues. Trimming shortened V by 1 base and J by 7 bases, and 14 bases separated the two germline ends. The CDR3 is CASSLLVPVEQPQHF. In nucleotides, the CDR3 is TGTGCCAGCAGTTTATTAGTCCCCGTGGAACAGCCCCAGCATTTT.

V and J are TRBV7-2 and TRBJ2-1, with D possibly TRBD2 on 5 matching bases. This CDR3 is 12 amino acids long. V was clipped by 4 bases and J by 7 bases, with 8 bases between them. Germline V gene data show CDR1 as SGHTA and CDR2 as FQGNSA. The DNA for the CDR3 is TGTGCCAGCAGCTCAAGGACTAATGAGCAGTTCTTC. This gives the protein CASSSRTNEQFF.

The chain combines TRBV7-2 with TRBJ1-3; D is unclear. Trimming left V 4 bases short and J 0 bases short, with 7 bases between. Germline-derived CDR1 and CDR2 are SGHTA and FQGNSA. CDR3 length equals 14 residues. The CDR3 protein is CASSSRVSGNTIYF. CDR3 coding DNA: TGTGCCAGCAGCTCTCGGGTCTCTGGAAACACCATATATTTT. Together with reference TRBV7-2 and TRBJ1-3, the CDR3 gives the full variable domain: GAGVSQSPSNKVTEKGKDVELRCDPISGHTALYWYRQSLGQGLEFLIYFQGNSAPDKSGLPSDRFSAERTGGSVSTLTIQRTQQEDSAVYLCASSSRVSGNTIYFGEGSWLTVV.